This entry lists 11 T cell receptor beta chains sequenced from one sample in a study of T-cell reconstitution after alpha-beta-depleted transplantation in children (dated by TCRdb to the mid-2010s). Library preparation used PCR. The listed sequencing device is Illumina HiSeq 2500. To normalize quantification of the TCRbeta repertoire, the TCR libraries were built with molecular barcoding that relied on unique molecular identifiers. Clones were called with MiXCR by TCRdb after fastp trimmed the public reads at Q25, and only in-frame beta chains were retained. Here each entry gathers all rows of one CDR3 protein and keeps the most common genes and DNA. Present in this sample are some 440,000 distinct CDR3 sequences, 16% of which were seen just once. Jointly, the top ten make up over 25% of the sample. The intended sense of this specimen's treatment or condition label: allogeneic hematopoietic cell transplantation with graft depleted of TCRalphabeta T cells and CD19 B cells.

The sequences come from PBMCs, mostly from graft donor cells, collected 360 days after TCRalphabeta/CD19-depleted stem cell transplant. The receptors were sampled from a boy in the first two years of life who had a stem cell transplant for Wiskott-Aldrich syndrome, so the T cells may come from the graft donor.

This clonotype was counted between two and nine times. The J gene is TRBJ2-7, the V gene TRBV7-9; weak D call: TRBD1 (5 bases). The CDR3 spans 11 residues. Trimming left V 4 bases short and J 9 bases short, with 10 bases between. Germline loops: CDR1 SEHNR, CDR2 FQNEAQ (reference sequence). CDR3 region: CASSWGRVQYF. In DNA, the CDR3 is TGTGCCAGCAGCTGGGGCAGGGTGCAGTACTTC.

This sequence joins TRBV5-6 and TRBJ2-5; weak D call: TRBD1 (6 bases). This CDR3 has 17 amino acids. V shed 1 base and J shed 5 bases, with 21 bases lying between them. CDR1 is SGHDT, CDR2 YYEEEE, per germline. The CDR3 DNA sequence: TGTGCCAGCAGCTTGTTGATGCATGGGGGCGAAATGGAGACCCAGTACTTC. Encoded protein: CASSLLMHGGEMETQYF.

The sample holds a few counts of this clonotype. The chain carries TRBV5-6 and TRBJ2-3, with TRBD2 matching 7 bases. The V and J ends lost 3 bases and 3 bases, in that order; junction bases with no gene match: 1. The CDR3 contains 13 residues. Germline values: CDR1 SGHDT, CDR2 YYEEEE. This CDR3 reads CASSWRETDTQYF. The CDR3 DNA follows: TGTGCCAGCAGCTGGCGGGAGACAGATACGCAGTATTTT. The full variable domain, completed using reference TRBV5-6 and TRBJ2-3, is DAGVTQSPTHLIKTRGQQVTLRCSPKSGHDTVSWYQQALGQGPQFIFQYYEEEERQRGNFPDRFSGHQFPNYSSELNVNALLLGDSALYLCASSWRETDTQYFGPGTRLTVL.

This clonotype has a count of ten or more. This sequence joins TRBV13 and TRBJ2-2, with D hard to call. Trimming pared 5 bases from V and 6 bases from J, leaving 10 bases between. This CDR3 comprises 13 residues. Germline lookup yields CDR1 PRHDT and CDR2 FYEKMQ (reference sequence). Here the CDR3 DNA reads TGTGCCAGCAGCGAGTCCCCCGCCGGGGAGCTGTTTTTT. This gives the protein CASSESPAGELFF.

This clonotype came up a few times. The chain has TRBV20-1 and TRBJ2-1; D might be TRBD2 (5 bases). Trimming took off 6 bases at V and 6 bases at J, with 12 bases between the two ends. The CDR3 has 12 amino acids. Germline loops: CDR1 DFQATT, CDR2 SNEGSKA (reference sequence). DNA for the CDR3: TGCAGTGCGCCCCGGGGTTCCAATGAGCAGTTCTTC. Its protein is CSAPRGSNEQFF.

The chain is built from TRBV6-2 or TRBV6-3 and TRBJ2-2; 7 bases align to TRBD1. Trimming cost V 2 bases and J 6 bases; bases outside gene matches: 6. Germline assignment: CDR1 MNHEY and CDR2 SVGEGT. The CDR3 contains 15 residues. The CDR3 DNA reads TGTGCCAGCAGTTACCACAGGGGCCTGCCCGGGGAGCTGTTTTTT. Translation: CASSYHRGLPGELFF.

This clonotype came up a few times. The chain uses TRBV5-1 and TRBJ2-1; 7 nucleotides agree with TRBD1. Trimming cost V 0 bases and J 8 bases; bases outside gene matches: 5. The CDR3 covers 14 residues. Per germline, CDR1 SGHRS and CDR2 YFSETQ. CDR3: CASSLGQGADEQFF. For the CDR3, the DNA is TGCGCCAGCAGCTTGGGACAGGGAGCAGATGAGCAGTTCTTC. The complete variable domain, with remaining parts taken from reference TRBV5-1 and TRBJ2-1, reads KAGVTQTPRYLIKTRGQQVTLSCSPISGHRSVSWYQQTPGQGLQFLFEYFSETQRNKGNFPGRFSGRQFSNSRSEMNVSTLELGDSALYLCASSLGQGADEQFFGPGTRLTVL.

The chain joins TRBV27 to TRBJ2-7; TRBD2 agrees at 12 bases. This CDR3 region has 17 residues. CDR1 and CDR2 (germline): MNHEY, SMNVEV (reference sequence). V was clipped by 5 bases and J by 1 base; unmatched bases: 9. The CDR3 sequence is CASSPKPGLAGSYEQYF. DNA of the CDR3: TGTGCCAGCAGTCCCAAACCAGGACTAGCGGGGTCCTACGAGCAGTACTTC.

The CDR3 nucleotides are TGTGCCAGCAGCTTACCAATAGCGGGAGGGCCCTTCCTCTTGAACACCGGGGAGCTGTTTTTT. This gives the protein CASSLPIAGGPFLLNTGELFF. The chain has TRBV11-2 and TRBJ2-2; 11 nucleotides match TRBD2. Germline V gene data show CDR1 as SGHAT and CDR2 as FQNNGV. Trimming removed 2 bases from V and 1 base from J; junction bases left unmatched: 15. The CDR3 spans 21 residues.

This clonotype was counted a few times. This chain connects TRBV7-9 to TRBJ2-7, with D possibly matching TRBD1 (7 bases). Trimming pared 5 bases from V and 0 bases from J, leaving 17 bases between. CDR3 length equals 16 residues. Germline CDR1 is SEHNR and CDR2 is FQNEAQ (reference sequence). CDR3 loop: CASSLRDREDSYEQYF. The CDR3 DNA reads TGTGCCAGCAGCCTAAGAGACAGGGAGGACTCCTACGAGCAGTACTTC.

This clonotype has just a few counts. The V call is TRBV20-1, the J call TRBJ2-1; 15 nucleotides match TRBD2. V shed 4 bases and J 0 bases; nucleotides not matched to a gene: 7. The V gene's germline CDR1 is DFQATT and CDR2 SNEGSKA (reference sequence). The CDR3 is made up of 18 amino acids. The chain's CDR3 is CSAKPGLAGGGSYNEQFF. Here the CDR3 DNA reads TGCAGTGCTAAACCGGGACTAGCGGGAGGCGGCTCCTACAATGAGCAGTTCTTC.